These 32 T cell receptor beta chains originate from one sample sequenced in a study of human T cells and chemical hapten exposure (TCRdb year 2021). The time point label, as the study defines it: pre-sensitization, week 0. In the paper's terms, the treatment or condition label means: therapeutic diphenylcyclopropenone sensitization with weekly scalp DPC. Library prep was done by RACE. Instrument on record: NextSeq 500. Using fastp at Q25 and MiXCR, TCRdb reprocessed the public reads and kept productive beta chains. Every entry covers one CDR3 protein and lists the most common genes and DNA from its rows. Within this sample are 250,000 or so distinct CDR3 sequences, with more than 6.5% of them counted one time only. The ten largest clones represent approximately 2.2% of the sample. The sample here was whole blood, taken in connection with sensitization to the hapten diphenylcyclopropenone (DPC). These receptors were obtained from a woman aged 35 to 49 with alopecia areata. Some clones in this sample may be carry-over from other donors' samples.

The chain couples TRBV7-9 to TRBJ2-3, with TRBD1 matching over 7 bases. Germline V gene data show CDR1 as SEHNR and CDR2 as FQNEAQ (reference sequence). This CDR3 spans 16 amino acids. V shed 5 bases and J 2 bases; nucleotides not matched to a gene: 10. CDR3 nucleotide sequence: TGTGCCAGCAGCCCCCCCGGGACAGTAGCCACAGATACGCAGTATTTT. It yields the protein CASSPPGTVATDTQYF. Complete variable domain (other parts from reference TRBV7-9 and TRBJ2-3): DTGVSQNPRHKITKRGQNVTFRCDPISEHNRLYWYRQTLGQGPEFLTYFQNEAQLEKSRLLSDRFSAERPKGSFSTLEIQRTEQGDSAMYLCASSPPGTVATDTQYFGPGTRLTVL.

The chain uses TRBV30 and TRBJ1-1; D is uncertain. V lost 0 bases, J lost 3 bases, and 8 bases lay in between. Germline V gene sequence: CDR1 GTSNPN, CDR2 SVGIG (reference sequence). This CDR3 has 13 amino acids. Written as DNA, the CDR3 is TGTGCCTGGAGTGTCCAGTCAGACACTGAAGCTTTCTTT. This sequence encodes CAWSVQSDTEAFF.

This clonotype was picked up a small number of times. The chain carries TRBV6-6 and TRBJ2-3; D perhaps matches TRBD1 (5 bases). V was clipped by 6 bases and J by 2 bases, with 18 bases between them. CDR3 length equals 16 residues. Germline V gene sequence: CDR1 MNHNY, CDR2 SVGAGI (reference sequence). CDR3 protein: CASRPFGGADTDTQYF. Written as DNA, the CDR3 is TGTGCCAGCAGGCCGTTCGGTGGGGCAGACACAGATACGCAGTATTTT.

V is TRBV7-9 and J is TRBJ2-1, with D uncertain. CDR1 is SEHNR and CDR2 is FQNEAQ in the germline V gene (reference sequence). V lost 4 bases, J lost 0 bases, and 10 bases lay in between. This CDR3 spans 15 amino acids. The CDR3 DNA sequence: TGTGCCAGCAGCTCAGGACCCCTCTCCTACAATGAGCAGTTCTTC. Translation gives CASSSGPLSYNEQFF.

The chain combines TRBV10-3 with TRBJ1-1; D remains ambiguous. The V gene lost 3 bases and the J gene lost 1 base, with 6 bases spanning the gap. Per germline, CDR1 ENHRY and CDR2 SYGVKD. This CDR3 is built from 13 residues. CDR3 in amino acids: CAISDYRNTEAFF. DNA for the CDR3: TGTGCCATCAGTGATTACAGGAACACTGAAGCTTTCTTT.

This clonotype turned up a few times. The chain joins TRBV29-1 to TRBJ2-3, with 10 bases matching TRBD1. CDR1 is SQVTM, CDR2 ANQGSEA, per germline. The CDR3 has 14 residues. Germline trimming cut 8 bases from V and 5 bases from J; bases unmatched to any gene: 10. The CDR3 DNA sequence: TGCAGCATCCGTGACGGACAGGGGGTAGATACGCAGTATTTT. Translating gives CSIRDGQGVDTQYF.

This clonotype was observed a handful of times. The CDR3 DNA is TGTGCCAGCACCACCGGCCTGACAGGGGGCGGCGAGCAGTACTTC. Translated, it gives CASTTGLTGGGEQYF. The J gene is TRBJ2-7, the V gene TRBV5-4, with 10 positions matching TRBD1. The junction had 12 bases not matched to a gene; V was cut back by 6 bases and J by 6 bases. Germline loops: CDR1 SGHNT, CDR2 YYREEE (reference sequence). This CDR3 has 15 amino acids.

In its sample, this clonotype was seen a few times. The chain joins TRBV12-3 or TRBV12-4 to TRBJ2-1; 7 bases line up with TRBD2. V was pared by 8 bases and J by 5 bases, with 3 bases of the junction left unmatched. The CDR3 is 12 residues long. The CDR3 loop reads CASGRAHNEQFF. The CDR3 DNA sequence: TGTGCCAGCGGGAGGGCCCACAATGAGCAGTTCTTC.

The V and J genes are TRBV7-2 and TRBJ2-3; 13 positions match TRBD2. V dropped 5 bases and J dropped 6; count of bases not matched to a gene: 8. Germline V gene lookup returns CDR1 SGHTA and CDR2 FQGNSA. The CDR3 has 16 residues. Here the CDR3 reads CASSGMGLAGRDTQYF. DNA for the CDR3: TGTGCCAGCAGCGGGATGGGACTAGCGGGGCGGGATACGCAGTATTTT.

This clonotype was seen many times. J is TRBJ2-7 and V is TRBV20-1, with 7 bases that match TRBD1. V gave up 4 bases and J gave up 2 bases; unmatched junction bases: 2. Germline values: CDR1 DFQATT, CDR2 SNEGSKA (reference sequence). The CDR3 has 12 amino acids. The CDR3 reads CSANRGTYEQYF. Here the CDR3 DNA reads TGCAGTGCTAACAGGGGCACCTACGAGCAGTACTTC.

Many counts were recorded for this clonotype. This chain uses TRBV20-1 with TRBJ2-3, with 14 positions matching TRBD2. The CDR3 loop spans 15 amino acids. The V segment lost 6 bases and the J segment 3 bases; nucleotides outside the gene matches: 5. Germline V gene lookup returns CDR1 DFQATT and CDR2 SNEGSKA (reference sequence). The DNA of the CDR3 is TGCAGTGCAAACGGACTAGCGGGAGGTACAGATACGCAGTATTTT. Protein: CSANGLAGGTDTQYF.

This clonotype was seen a handful of times. The CDR3 sequence: CSAPGLAASTDTQYF. The CDR3 coding sequence is TGCAGTGCCCCGGGACTAGCGGCTAGCACAGATACGCAGTATTTT. The chain has TRBV20-1 and TRBJ2-3, with 11 bases fitting TRBD2. CDR3 length: 15 residues. Germline lookup yields CDR1 DFQATT and CDR2 SNEGSKA (reference sequence). V shed 6 bases, J shed 0 bases, and the junction held 5 bases outside the gene matches.

This sequence joins TRBV5-4 and TRBJ2-3; 8 bases align to TRBD2. After removal of 0 bases from V and 1 base from J, the junction contained 4 bases not matched to a gene. This CDR3 is 16 amino acids long. CDR1 and CDR2 (germline): SGHNT, YYREEE (reference sequence). The DNA of the CDR3 is TGTGCCAGCAGCTTGGCGGGAGGGCGGGGCACAGATACGCAGTATTTT. It specifies CASSLAGGRGTDTQYF.

CDR3 region: CSVTEILAGVAGANVLTF. The CDR3 DNA follows: TGCAGCGTTACCGAGATACTAGCGGGAGTGGCAGGGGCCAACGTCCTGACTTTC. The chain couples TRBV29-1 to TRBJ2-6, with 11 nucleotides matching TRBD2. CDR3 length: 18 amino acids. Germline V gives CDR1 SQVTM, CDR2 ANQGSEA. The trim removed 5 bases at V and 4 bases at J, leaving 13 bases unmatched.

This clonotype was observed many times. The chain employs TRBV27 and TRBJ2-7, with 10 nucleotides matching TRBD1. The CDR3 covers 14 residues. V shed 4 bases, J shed 3 bases, and the junction held 3 bases outside the gene matches. In germline, CDR1 is MNHEY, CDR2 SMNVEV (reference sequence). CDR3 nucleotide sequence: TGTGCCAGCAGTTGGGGGACAGGGGACTACGAGCAGTACTTC. This gives the protein CASSWGTGDYEQYF.

This clonotype occurred a few times. The J gene is TRBJ2-3, the V gene TRBV4-3; 12 bases align to TRBD2. Losses at the gene ends were 5 bases for V and 1 base for J; bases not matched to a gene: 4. This CDR3 comprises 16 residues. CDR1 LGHNA and CDR2 YSLEER come from the germline V gene. The chain's CDR3 is CASSSRLAGGTDTQYF. The CDR3 nucleotides are TGCGCCAGCAGCTCTCGACTAGCGGGAGGCACAGATACGCAGTATTTT.

This clonotype has ten or more counts. The V gene is TRBV6-5, the J gene TRBJ2-6; no firm D call. Trimming left V 4 bases short and J 0 bases short, with 16 bases between. The germline CDR1 and CDR2 sequences are MNHEY and SVGAGI. The CDR3 extends over 18 amino acids. The CDR3 spells CASSSADPKSSGANVLTF. The DNA of the CDR3 is TGTGCCAGCAGTTCGGCAGACCCAAAGAGCTCTGGGGCCAACGTCCTGACTTTC.

This clonotype was seen ten or more times. This rearrangement joins TRBV29-1 to TRBJ2-1, with TRBD2 identical over 9 bases. Germline V lookup: CDR1 SQVTM, CDR2 ANQGSEA. The CDR3 is 16 amino acids. Unmatched junction bases numbered 18, after V lost 7 bases and J lost 8 bases. This CDR3 reads CSASGGGLANTYEQFF. In nucleotides, the CDR3 is TGCAGCGCATCTGGTGGGGGACTAGCCAACACCTATGAGCAGTTCTTC.

The rearrangement joins TRBV18 to TRBJ2-7; no firm D call. V dropped 3 bases and J dropped 2 bases, with 11 bases sitting between them. Germline V gene sequence: CDR1 KGHSH, CDR2 LQKENI. This CDR3 has 14 residues. CDR3 coding DNA: TGTGCCAGCTCACCTCAGGACGGTCCCTACGAGCAGTACTTC. As protein: CASSPQDGPYEQYF.

The chain links TRBV4-1 to TRBJ2-7; 9 bases are shared with TRBD2. Trimming at V came to 0 bases and at J to 3 bases, leaving 21 bases not matched to a gene. This CDR3 comprises 21 residues. CDR1 and CDR2 (germline): MGHRA, YSYEKL. The CDR3 DNA reads as TGCGCCAGCAGCCAAGATCTCGGCGGGAGGGCCGGTATTCTCCTAAACTACGAGCAGTACTTC. Its protein product is CASSQDLGGRAGILLNYEQYF.

This clonotype was found a few times. The rearrangement links TRBV5-1 to TRBJ2-3, with D perhaps TRBD2 (5 bases). The CDR3 extends over 14 amino acids. V was cut by 4 bases and J by 4 bases, with 13 bases left in between. Germline assignment: CDR1 SGHRS and CDR2 YFSETQ. The CDR3 here is CASSLNTGSDTQYF. In DNA form, the CDR3 reads TGCGCCAGCAGCCTAAACACGGGGTCAGATACGCAGTATTTT.

The rearrangement joins TRBV29-1 to TRBJ2-7, with D perhaps TRBD1 (6 bases). The CDR3 spans 12 residues. With 3 bases removed from V and 3 bases from J, the gap between germline ends came to 9 bases. Looked up from germline, CDR1 is SQVTM and CDR2 is ANQGSEA. CDR3 sequence reads: CSVDGQNYEQYF. As DNA, the CDR3 is TGCAGCGTTGACGGACAGAACTACGAGCAGTACTTC.

This clonotype was recorded many times. J is TRBJ2-5 and V is TRBV12-3 or TRBV12-4; TRBD2 matches at 7 bases. Germline trimming cut 6 bases from V and 1 base from J; bases unmatched to any gene: 5. The CDR3 is 14 amino acids. The CDR3 coding sequence is TGTGCCAGCAGCCCGGGACTACCCCAAGAGACCCAGTACTTC. Protein: CASSPGLPQETQYF.

The rearrangement links TRBV6-1 to TRBJ2-1; the match to TRBD2 covers 7 bases. V shed 2 bases, J shed 9 bases, and the junction held 4 bases outside the gene matches. CDR3 length: 13 residues. Germline loops: CDR1 MNHNS, CDR2 SASEGT. The CDR3 DNA sequence: TGTGCCAGCAGTGAAAGAGGCGGGGGTGAGCAGTTCTTC. Encoded protein: CASSERGGGEQFF.

This clonotype appeared once. The chain couples TRBV12-3 or TRBV12-4 to TRBJ1-2; D is uncertain. Trimming pared 5 bases from V and 5 bases from J, leaving 15 bases between. This CDR3 is built from 14 residues. CDR3 loop: CASSGGLRGYGYTF. DNA of the CDR3: TGTGCCAGCAGTGGCGGACTGCGAGGTTATGGCTACACCTTC.

This clonotype was counted only a few times. The chain joins TRBV3-1 to TRBJ1-1; no clear D. This CDR3 has 13 residues. The V end was cut by 4 bases, the J end by 2 bases, with 8 bases between. CDR1 is LGHDT and CDR2 is YNNKEL in the germline V gene (reference sequence). Here the CDR3 DNA reads TGTGCCAGCAGCCCAAATAGAAACACTGAAGCTTTCTTT. This sequence encodes CASSPNRNTEAFF.

This clonotype showed up many times. The chain's CDR3 is CASIRGGPYNEQFF. The DNA of the CDR3 is TGTGCCAGCATAAGGGGAGGGCCGTACAATGAGCAGTTCTTC. The rearrangement uses TRBV28 and TRBJ2-1; 7 bases agree with TRBD2. In germline, CDR1 is MDHEN, CDR2 SYDVKM. This CDR3 is built from 14 residues. The V and J ends lost 7 bases and 4 bases, in that order; junction bases with no gene match: 7.

This clonotype turned up a few times. The chain couples TRBV6-5 to TRBJ2-1; D call uncertain. This CDR3 is built from 14 residues. Germline CDR1 reads MNHEY; CDR2 reads SVGAGI. V was shortened by 5 bases and J by 1 base, with 9 bases between the two germline ends. The CDR3 loop reads CASSNSASYNEQFF. CDR3 in DNA: TGTGCCAGCAGTAACAGCGCGTCCTACAATGAGCAGTTCTTC.

This clonotype turned up a few times. The rearrangement links TRBV20-1 to TRBJ1-5; possibly TRBD1 for D (6 bases). Germline lookup yields CDR1 DFQATT and CDR2 SNEGSKA (reference sequence). The CDR3 consists of 17 residues. V lost 0 bases to trimming and J lost 5 bases, with 20 bases between them. This chain's CDR3 is CSARDVDTGRGDQPQHF. The CDR3 DNA is TGCAGTGCTAGAGATGTGGACACAGGGAGAGGAGATCAGCCCCAGCATTTT.

The chain is built from TRBV20-1 and TRBJ1-1; D is undetermined. Germline loops: CDR1 DFQATT, CDR2 SNEGSKA (reference sequence). The CDR3 has 14 residues. V was shortened by 0 bases and J by 1 base, with 9 bases between the two germline ends. CDR3 sequence reads: CSAREDGPNTEAFF. Here the CDR3 DNA reads TGCAGTGCTAGAGAGGACGGGCCGAACACTGAAGCTTTCTTT.

This clonotype was counted many times. The V and J genes are TRBV6-1 and TRBJ2-3; 12 bases match TRBD2. V was pared by 6 bases and J by 4 bases, with 5 bases of the junction left unmatched. This CDR3 has 15 amino acids. Germline V gene data show CDR1 as MNHNS and CDR2 as SASEGT. CDR3 nucleotide sequence: TGTGCCAGCAGGGGGCTAGCGGGAGGGCCAGATACGCAGTATTTT. It yields the protein CASRGLAGGPDTQYF.

The rearrangement links TRBV20-1 to TRBJ2-5, with TRBD2 matching over 9 bases. Germline V gene data show CDR1 as DFQATT and CDR2 as SNEGSKA (reference sequence). The V and J ends lost 5 bases and 6 bases, in that order; junction bases with no gene match: 13. The CDR3 sequence is 15 residues long. The CDR3 loop is CSASIPGTSSQTQYF. Here the CDR3 DNA reads TGCAGTGCTTCTATACCCGGGACTAGCTCTCAGACCCAGTACTTC.